Listed here are 5 T cell receptor beta chains from one sample, sequenced in a study of blood T cell repertoires in COVID-19. The method was immunoSEQ multiplex PCR; TCRdb's version includes in-frame clones alone and lacks a portion of them. The sample includes 250,000 to 350,000 clones, about 82% of them seen just once. Sequencing input: peripheral blood. The receptors were gathered from a woman aged 45-60 years with acute or convalescent COVID-19.

The chain has TRBV30 and TRBJ1-4; D uncertain. This CDR3 contains 14 residues. V lost 5 bases, J lost 3 bases, and 13 bases lay in between. Per the germline V gene, CDR1 is GTSNPN and CDR2 is SVGIG (reference sequence). The CDR3 sequence: CAWGGERANEKLFF. Written as DNA, the CDR3 is TGTGCCTGGGGTGGAGAGCGAGCTAATGAAAAACTGTTTTTT.

Written as DNA, the CDR3 is TGTGCCAGCAGCTACCGGGACAGGACCTCCTACGAGCAGTACTTC. The encoded protein is CASSYRDRTSYEQYF. The V and J genes are TRBV11-2 and TRBJ2-7; the match to TRBD1 covers 8 bases. From germline, CDR1 is SGHAT and CDR2 FQNNGV. This CDR3 contains 15 residues. V was pared by 4 bases and J by 0 bases, with 5 bases of the junction left unmatched. The full variable domain, rest sourced from reference TRBV11-2 and TRBJ2-7, is EAGVAQSPRYKIIEKRQSVAFWCNPISGHATLYWYQQILGQGPKLLIQFQNNGVVDDSQLPKDRFSAERLKGVDSTLKIQPAKLEDSAVYLCASSYRDRTSYEQYFGPGTRLTVT.

The V call is TRBV5-1, the J call TRBJ2-1; D is ambiguous. CDR1 and CDR2 from the germline V gene are SGHRS and YFSETQ. The V and J ends lost 4 bases and 5 bases respectively, with 4 bases between them. This CDR3 is built from 11 residues. As DNA, the CDR3 is TGCGCCAGCAGCCTTAACAATGAGCAGTTCTTC. Its protein is CASSLNNEQFF.

CDR3 DNA sequence: TGCGCCAGCAGCCCCGGACAGGGGGCTCAAGAGCAGTACTTC. Translating it yields CASSPGQGAQEQYF. The rearrangement links TRBV5-1 to TRBJ2-7; 11 nucleotides line up with TRBD1. The trim removed 4 bases at V and 7 bases at J, leaving 7 bases unmatched. The CDR3 spans 14 residues. Germline V gene data show CDR1 as SGHRS and CDR2 as YFSETQ.

The chain employs TRBV5-4 and TRBJ2-1; 8 bases line up with TRBD2. The V gene end was trimmed by 3 bases and the J gene end by 5 bases; junction bases not matched to a gene: 7. The CDR3 is made up of 15 amino acids. The germline CDR1 and CDR2 sequences are SGHNT and YYREEE (reference sequence). CDR3 in amino acids: CASSSGLAGNNEQFF. For the CDR3, the DNA is TGTGCCAGCAGCTCTGGACTAGCCGGGAACAATGAGCAGTTCTTC. Looking up the rest from reference TRBV5-4 and TRBJ2-1 gives the full variable domain: ETGVTQSPTHLIKTRGQQVTLRCSSQSGHNTVSWYQQALGQGPQFIFQYYREEENGRGNFPPRFSGLQFPNYSSELNVNALELDDSALYLCASSSGLAGNNEQFFGPGTRLTVL.